This T cell receptor beta chain was identified in a study of blood T cell repertoires in COVID-19. The wider study: T cells, B-cell-depleted T cells, or PBMCs supplied cDNA or gDNA.

Original handling: From reference gene primer amplification, estimates of nucleated cell counts were derived. Clones were read by immunoSEQ multiplex PCR, and TCRdb kept only the in-frame ones, dropping some. V and J calls plus clone size are reproduced from that table; the DNA served to infer D and trimming. The sample contains around 170,000 clones, more than 80% of which appear only once. The specimen sequenced was peripheral blood. The receptor's source is a man in his sixties with acute or convalescent COVID-19.

CDR3 sequence reads: CASSQDERGPLGTEAFF. Written as DNA, the CDR3 is TGTGCCAGCAGCCAAGACGAGAGGGGGCCGCTCGGCACTGAAGCTTTCTTT. The J gene is TRBJ1-1, the V gene TRBV14; the match to TRBD1 covers 7 bases. This CDR3 has 17 amino acids. With V trimmed by 0 bases and J by 4 bases, 11 bases remained unmatched. Per germline, CDR1 SGHDN and CDR2 FVKESK.